These T cell receptor beta chains were read from a single sample in a study of blood T cell repertoires in COVID-19. TCRdb's table, derived via immunoSEQ multiplex PCR, lists solely in-frame clones and lacks some. This sample has 200,000 to 300,000 clones; roughly 86% occur once, and the top ten carry around 9.5%. The sequencing sample was made of peripheral blood. All receptors come from a man in his forties who had recovered from COVID-19. Each CDR3 is given with its conserved first and last residue.

V gene,CDR3 length,CDR3 protein
TRBV6-2/TRBV6-3,15,CASSSGQGVNQPQHF
TRBV16,17,CASSQFRGQGGYNEQFF
TRBV19,13,CASRRTGTYEQYF
TRBV5-6,17,CASSLASTGIGSYEQYF
TRBV19,13,CASTPQRTGELFF
TRBV15,15,CATSRGGTGGEKLFF
TRBV28,14,CASSFRTFSLAYTF
TRBV6-4,15,CASTSGRVEYNEQFF
TRBV29-1,16,CSGGTSGVSSYNEQFF
TRBV6-5,12,CASSSTTGELFF
TRBV19,13,CASSPRQNTEAFF
TRBV7-2,14,CASGTSGGTDTQYF
TRBV6-2/TRBV6-3,14,CASSRGGLGTEAFF
TRBV6-5,13,CASSKQSSYGYTF
TRBV3-1/TRBV3-2,17,CASSLTPAGGPLNEQFF
TRBV4-3,16,CASSLNPTSGRAGQFF
TRBV6-1,15,CASSERGLSNQPQHF
TRBV5-1,16,CASSNNPTNLRETQYF